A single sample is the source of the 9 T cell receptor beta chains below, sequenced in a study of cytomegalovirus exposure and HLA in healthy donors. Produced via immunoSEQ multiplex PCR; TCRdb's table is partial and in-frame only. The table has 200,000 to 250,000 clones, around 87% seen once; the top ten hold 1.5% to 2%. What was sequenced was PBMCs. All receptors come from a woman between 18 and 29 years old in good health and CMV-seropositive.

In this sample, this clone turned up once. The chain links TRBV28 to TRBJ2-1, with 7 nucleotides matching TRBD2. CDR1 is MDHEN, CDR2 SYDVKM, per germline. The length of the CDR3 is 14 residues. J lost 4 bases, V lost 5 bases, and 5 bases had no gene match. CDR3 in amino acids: CASSPSGVYNEQFF. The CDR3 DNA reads TGTGCCAGCAGTCCTAGCGGTGTTTACAATGAGCAGTTCTTC.

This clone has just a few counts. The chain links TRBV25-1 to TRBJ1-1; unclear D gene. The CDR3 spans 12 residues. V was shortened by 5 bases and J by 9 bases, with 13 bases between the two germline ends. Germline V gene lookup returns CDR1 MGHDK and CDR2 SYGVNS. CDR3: CASSPGDRKAFF. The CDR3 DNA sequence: TGTGCCAGCAGTCCCGGAGATAGGAAAGCTTTCTTT.

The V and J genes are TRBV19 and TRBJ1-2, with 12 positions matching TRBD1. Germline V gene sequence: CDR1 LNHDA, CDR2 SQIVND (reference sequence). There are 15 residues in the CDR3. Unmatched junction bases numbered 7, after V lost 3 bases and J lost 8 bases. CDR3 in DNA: TGTGCCAGTAGTATCCCGGGACAGGGGGCGGGAGGCTACACCTTC. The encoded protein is CASSIPGQGAGGYTF.

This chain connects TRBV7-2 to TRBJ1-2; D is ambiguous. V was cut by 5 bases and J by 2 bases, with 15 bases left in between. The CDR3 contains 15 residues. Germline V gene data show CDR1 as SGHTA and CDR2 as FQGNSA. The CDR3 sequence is CASSPRSPGNYGYTF. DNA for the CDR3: TGTGCCAGCAGCCCCAGAAGCCCCGGGAACTATGGCTACACCTTC.

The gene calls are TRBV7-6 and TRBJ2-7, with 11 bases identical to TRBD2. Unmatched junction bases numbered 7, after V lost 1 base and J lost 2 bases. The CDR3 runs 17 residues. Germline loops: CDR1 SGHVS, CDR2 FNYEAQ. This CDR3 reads CASSLGGGLAATYEQYF. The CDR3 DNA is TGTGCCAGCAGCTTAGGGGGGGGACTAGCGGCTACCTACGAGCAGTACTTC.

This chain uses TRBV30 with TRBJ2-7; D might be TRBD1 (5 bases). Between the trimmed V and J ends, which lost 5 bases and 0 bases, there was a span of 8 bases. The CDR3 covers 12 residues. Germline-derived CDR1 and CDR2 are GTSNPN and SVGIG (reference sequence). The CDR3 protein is CAWGQSSYEQYF. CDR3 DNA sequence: TGTGCCTGGGGACAAAGCTCCTACGAGCAGTACTTC.

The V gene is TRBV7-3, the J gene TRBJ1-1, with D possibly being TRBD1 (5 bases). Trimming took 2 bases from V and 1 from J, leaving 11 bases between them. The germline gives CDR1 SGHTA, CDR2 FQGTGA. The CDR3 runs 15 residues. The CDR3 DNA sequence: TGTGCCAGCAGCTTACTTAGGACAAAGAACACTGAAGCTTTCTTT. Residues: CASSLLRTKNTEAFF.

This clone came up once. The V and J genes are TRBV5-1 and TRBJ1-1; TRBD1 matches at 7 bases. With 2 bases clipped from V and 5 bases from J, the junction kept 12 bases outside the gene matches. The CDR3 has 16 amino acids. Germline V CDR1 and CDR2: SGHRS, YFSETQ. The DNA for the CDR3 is TGCGCCAGCAGCTTAGAAACCCGACAGGGATGGACTGAAGCTTTCTTT. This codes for CASSLETRQGWTEAFF. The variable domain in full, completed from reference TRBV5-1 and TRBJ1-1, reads KAGVTQTPRYLIKTRGQQVTLSCSPISGHRSVSWYQQTPGQGLQFLFEYFSETQRNKGNFPGRFSGRQFSNSRSEMNVSTLELGDSALYLCASSLETRQGWTEAFFGQGTRLTVV.

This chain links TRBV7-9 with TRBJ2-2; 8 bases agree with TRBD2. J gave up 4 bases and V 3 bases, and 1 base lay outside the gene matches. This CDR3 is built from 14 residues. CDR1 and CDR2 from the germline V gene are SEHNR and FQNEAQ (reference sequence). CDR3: CASSFGRATGELFF. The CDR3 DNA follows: TGTGCCAGCAGCTTCGGGAGGGCCACCGGGGAGCTGTTTTTT.